This T cell receptor (beta chain) derives from a study of cytomegalovirus exposure and HLA in healthy donors. Findings and limits, study-wide: The classifier was said to identify cytomegalovirus status with high specificity and sensitivity.

CDR3 length: 13 amino acids. Trimming removed 3 bases at V and 4 bases at J, with 9 bases between. Germline CDR1 MNHEY, CDR2 SMNVEV (reference sequence). This table comes from immunoSEQ multiplex PCR, and its TCRdb copy is limited to in-frame clones, with some not included. The sample yields 250,000 to 300,000 clones, around 89% seen once. A note on this clone: Its antigen is unidentified.

The V and J genes are TRBV27 and TRBJ1-1; maybe TRBD1 (5 bases). The origin of this receptor is a young woman in good health and CMV-seronegative. Sequences were obtained from PBMCs. Written as DNA, the CDR3 is TGTGCCAGCAGTTTGGAGGGGACCACTGAAGCTTTCTTT. Translating it yields CASSLEGTTEAFF.